The 25 T cell receptor beta chains in this list originate from one sample, sequenced in a study of PD-1 blockade in classical Hodgkin lymphoma. Every single patient, without exception, relapsed after autologous stem cell transplantation, and brentuximab vedotin exposure varied. Profiled with immunoSEQ multiplex PCR; TCRdb holds only in-frame clones, not every one. The sample includes approximately 84,000 clones, 89% of them seen just once. The source was peripheral blood mononuclear cells (PBMCs), collected at baseline. The origin of the receptors is a human donor with classical Hodgkin lymphoma.

This clone was detected only a few times. The CDR3 spells CASHETGAVGYGYTF. In DNA form, the CDR3 reads TGTGCCAGCCACGAAACAGGGGCCGTTGGCTATGGCTACACCTTC. This rearrangement joins TRBV6-4 to TRBJ1-2; 7 bases agree with TRBD1. V shed 8 bases and J 4 bases; nucleotides not matched to a gene: 13. The germline V gene encodes CDR1 MRHNA and CDR2 SNTAGT. The CDR3 length is 15 residues.

This clone was observed a single time. The gene calls are TRBV5-1 and TRBJ2-5; 7 nucleotides match TRBD1. The CDR3 has 18 residues. Trimming took 3 bases from V and 2 from J; bases not matched to a gene: 16. The germline gives CDR1 SGHRS, CDR2 YFSETQ. The CDR3 loop reads CASSSLIRRDSKQETQYF. In DNA, the CDR3 is TGCGCCAGCAGCTCCCTCATACGCCGGGACAGCAAACAAGAGACCCAGTACTTC.

The V call is TRBV4-2, the J call TRBJ2-1; 11 bases match TRBD2. CDR3 size: 16 residues. Germline assignment: CDR1 LGHNA and CDR2 YNFKEQ. With V trimmed by 1 base and J by 7 bases, 6 bases remained unmatched. The CDR3 loop reads CASSQGELAGDNEQFF. The CDR3 DNA reads as TGTGCCAGCAGCCAAGGGGAACTAGCGGGAGATAATGAGCAGTTCTTC.

The chain has TRBV4-1 and TRBJ1-2; possibly TRBD1 for D (5 bases). Germline loops: CDR1 MGHRA, CDR2 YSYEKL. The CDR3 is made up of 14 amino acids. V was cut by 1 base and J by 8 bases, with 14 bases left in between. The CDR3 DNA is TGCGCCAGCAGCCAAGTTGGCAGGGCCGGGGGCTACACCTTC. Amino acid sequence: CASSQVGRAGGYTF.

V usage is TRBV5-4 and J usage is TRBJ2-2, with no clear D. The CDR3 spans 12 residues. The germline CDR1 and CDR2 sequences are SGHNT and YYREEE (reference sequence). Trimming left V 3 bases short and J 4 bases short, with 4 bases between. The CDR3: CASSSTTGELFF. CDR3 bases: TGTGCCAGCAGCTCAACCACCGGGGAGCTGTTTTTT.

This chain links TRBV5-6 with TRBJ2-3, with TRBD1 matching 9 bases. This CDR3 contains 17 residues. V lost 5 bases, J lost 6 bases, and 16 bases stayed unmatched. Germline CDR1 is SGHDT and CDR2 is YYEEEE. The CDR3 region has the DNA TGTGCCAGCAGAGTTGAGGGTTGGACAGGGGTTACGGATACGCAGTATTTT. This gives the protein CASRVEGWTGVTDTQYF.

This sequence joins TRBV11-2 and TRBJ1-2; no clear D. V was cut by 5 bases and J by 7 bases, with 14 bases left in between. The CDR3 consists of 13 residues. Germline-derived CDR1 and CDR2 are SGHAT and FQNNGV. DNA for the CDR3: TGTGCCAGCAGCCCCGGGAGGCGGGGTGGCTACACCTTC. It yields the protein CASSPGRRGGYTF.

The V gene is TRBV4-1, the J gene TRBJ2-5; TRBD2 agrees at 13 bases. CDR1 MGHRA and CDR2 YSYEKL come from the germline V gene. The CDR3 runs to 15 residues. V shed 4 bases and J 3 bases; nucleotides not matched to a gene: 2. CDR3 sequence: CASSPGLAGKETQYF. In nucleotides, the CDR3 is TGCGCCAGCAGCCCGGGACTAGCGGGAAAAGAGACCCAGTACTTC.

The chain uses TRBV28 and TRBJ1-5; D call uncertain. Trimming removed 4 bases from V and 0 bases from J, with 10 bases in between. CDR1 is MDHEN, CDR2 SYDVKM, per germline. This CDR3 has 15 residues. CDR3: CASSSISTSNQPQHF. The DNA of the CDR3 is TGTGCCAGCAGTTCCATTTCTACTAGCAATCAGCCCCAGCATTTT.

The chain employs TRBV28 and TRBJ1-5; D is uncertain. CDR1 is MDHEN and CDR2 is SYDVKM in the germline V gene. V was clipped by 6 bases and J by 2 bases, with 14 bases between them. The CDR3 is 15 amino acids. The CDR3: CASSNGGVGNQPQHF. For the CDR3, the DNA is TGTGCCAGCAGCAATGGTGGGGTGGGCAATCAGCCCCAGCATTTT.

V and J are TRBV5-8 and TRBJ2-7; 9 bases line up with TRBD1. Losses at the gene ends were 3 bases for V and 5 bases for J; bases not matched to a gene: 6. The CDR3 runs to 14 residues. Per the germline V gene, CDR1 is SGHTS and CDR2 is YDEGEE. CDR3 DNA sequence: TGTGCCAGCAGCTGGGGACAGGGAATGAACGAGCAGTACTTC. It encodes CASSWGQGMNEQYF.

CDR3 sequence reads: CSATSGLVKFF. CDR3 bases: TGCAGTGCAACCTCGGGACTAGTCAAGTTCTTC. The rearrangement uses TRBV20-1 and TRBJ2-1, with 8 positions matching TRBD2. V lost 6 bases, J lost 14 bases, and 9 bases stayed unmatched. CDR3 length: 11 amino acids. Germline CDR1 DFQATT, CDR2 SNEGSKA (reference sequence).

On this clone: One end of the junction is discordant with germline, which a read error may explain. The chain employs TRBV6-5 and TRBJ1-2, with 8 bases matching TRBD1. Looked up from germline, CDR1 is MNHEY and CDR2 is SVGAGI. The CDR3 contains 13 residues. CDR3 nucleotides: TGTGCCAGCAGCCCAAGACAGGGGCACAATCTCATCTTC. The encoded protein is CASSPRQGHNLIF.

This clone was seen only a few times. V and J are TRBV27 and TRBJ1-5, with TRBD1 matching over 7 bases. The CDR3 extends over 14 amino acids. Trimming at V came to 5 bases and at J to 4 bases, leaving 5 bases not matched to a gene. In germline, CDR1 is MNHEY, CDR2 SMNVEV (reference sequence). The CDR3 loop reads CASSLRQGNQPQHF. In DNA, the CDR3 is TGTGCCAGCAGTCTGAGACAGGGAAATCAGCCCCAGCATTTT.

V is TRBV29-1 and J is TRBJ2-7; 8 bases match TRBD1. The CDR3 has 13 amino acids. V lost 4 bases and J lost 6; bases outside the gene matches: 8. Germline CDR1 SQVTM, CDR2 ANQGSEA. The CDR3 protein is CSVATGGHSEQYF. In nucleotides, the CDR3 is TGCAGCGTTGCCACAGGGGGTCACAGCGAGCAGTACTTC.

This chain connects TRBV18 to TRBJ2-3, with D unclear. CDR1 KGHSH and CDR2 LQKENI come from the germline V gene. The CDR3 sequence is 14 residues long. V was trimmed by 3 bases and J by 2 bases, leaving 9 bases between them. The CDR3 here is CASSPQANTDTQYF. For the CDR3, the DNA is TGTGCCAGCTCACCCCAGGCAAACACAGATACGCAGTATTTT.

The chain carries TRBV19 and TRBJ2-1, with D possibly being TRBD2 (6 bases). The CDR3 totals 13 residues. Trimming left V 5 bases short and J 12 bases short, with 17 bases between. CDR1 LNHDA and CDR2 SQIVND come from the germline V gene (reference sequence). In nucleotides, the CDR3 is TGTGCCAGTAGTCCCGGGACTCCTAAAGTGCAGTTCTTC. It codes for CASSPGTPKVQFF.

The chain carries TRBV30 and TRBJ2-7; D possibly uses TRBD1 or TRBD2 (5 bases each). Germline assignment: CDR1 GTSNPN and CDR2 SVGIG (reference sequence). This CDR3 is built from 12 residues. V was pared by 0 bases and J by 6 bases, with 9 bases between. The CDR3 spells CAWSVEGPEQYF. The CDR3 DNA is TGTGCCTGGAGTGTAGAGGGGCCCGAGCAGTACTTC.

J is TRBJ1-1 and V is TRBV19; D may be TRBD1 (5 bases). The CDR3 is made up of 14 amino acids. V was clipped by 7 bases and J by 7 bases, with 19 bases between them. Looked up from germline, CDR1 is LNHDA and CDR2 is SQIVND (reference sequence). The CDR3: CASKTNRGASEAFF. The DNA of the CDR3 is TGTGCCAGTAAAACTAACCGCGGGGCGAGTGAAGCTTTCTTT.

V and J are TRBV15 and TRBJ2-1, with 7 nucleotides matching TRBD2. V lost 0 bases and J lost 5; bases outside the gene matches: 4. Germline CDR1 reads LNHNV; CDR2 reads YYDKDF (reference sequence). The CDR3 totals 15 residues. CDR3 in amino acids: CATSREASGHNEQFF. The CDR3 DNA sequence: TGTGCCACCAGCAGAGAGGCTAGCGGACACAATGAGCAGTTCTTC.

The chain recombines TRBV19 with TRBJ2-7; no reliable D call. V lost 4 bases and J lost 0, with 7 bases in between. The CDR3 totals 13 residues. The germline CDR1 and CDR2 sequences are LNHDA and SQIVND (reference sequence). CDR3 DNA sequence: TGTGCCAGTAGTAACCGGCTCTCCTACGAGCAGTACTTC. The encoded protein is CASSNRLSYEQYF.

This chain joins TRBV18 and TRBJ1-1; 7 nucleotides align to TRBD1. The CDR3 spans 14 residues. V lost 6 bases and J lost 0; bases outside the gene matches: 4. Germline V gives CDR1 KGHSH, CDR2 LQKENI. The CDR3 spells CASSWDSLNTEAFF. In nucleotides, the CDR3 is TGTGCCAGCTCGTGGGACAGTTTGAACACTGAAGCTTTCTTT. Variable domain in full (rest from reference TRBV18 and TRBJ1-1): NAGVMQNPRHLVRRRGQEARLRCSPMKGHSHVYWYRQLPEEGLKFMVYLQKENIIDESGMPKERFSAEFPKEGPSILRIQQVVRGDSAAYFCASSWDSLNTEAFFGQGTRLTVV.

The V and J genes are TRBV4-2 and TRBJ2-1; 14 bases are a match to TRBD2. The V and J ends lost 4 bases and 2 bases, in that order; junction bases with no gene match: 10. Germline CDR1 LGHNA, CDR2 YNFKEQ. This CDR3 region has 19 residues. The CDR3 here is CASSLTGTSGSGPYNEQFF. The CDR3 bases are TGTGCCAGCAGCCTCACCGGGACTAGCGGGAGTGGCCCCTACAATGAGCAGTTCTTC.

The table lists this clone with a count of one. The chain combines TRBV7-6 with TRBJ2-7, with D tentatively TRBD2 (6 bases). Germline lookup yields CDR1 SGHVS and CDR2 FNYEAQ. The CDR3 totals 14 residues. The V end lost 1 base, the J end lost 2 bases, and 9 bases lay between the germline ends. CDR3 sequence (DNA): TGTGCCAGCAGCTTAGACACGGGAGCCTACGAGCAGTACTTC. It specifies CASSLDTGAYEQYF.

V and J are TRBV19 and TRBJ1-5; TRBD1 matches at 10 bases. The CDR3 extends over 16 amino acids. V was clipped by 5 bases and J by 4 bases; unmatched bases: 8. Germline V CDR1 and CDR2: LNHDA, SQIVND (reference sequence). CDR3 nucleotides: TGTGCCAGTAGTGTCCGGGACAGGGGTCGGAATCAGCCCCAGCATTTT. Its translation is CASSVRDRGRNQPQHF.